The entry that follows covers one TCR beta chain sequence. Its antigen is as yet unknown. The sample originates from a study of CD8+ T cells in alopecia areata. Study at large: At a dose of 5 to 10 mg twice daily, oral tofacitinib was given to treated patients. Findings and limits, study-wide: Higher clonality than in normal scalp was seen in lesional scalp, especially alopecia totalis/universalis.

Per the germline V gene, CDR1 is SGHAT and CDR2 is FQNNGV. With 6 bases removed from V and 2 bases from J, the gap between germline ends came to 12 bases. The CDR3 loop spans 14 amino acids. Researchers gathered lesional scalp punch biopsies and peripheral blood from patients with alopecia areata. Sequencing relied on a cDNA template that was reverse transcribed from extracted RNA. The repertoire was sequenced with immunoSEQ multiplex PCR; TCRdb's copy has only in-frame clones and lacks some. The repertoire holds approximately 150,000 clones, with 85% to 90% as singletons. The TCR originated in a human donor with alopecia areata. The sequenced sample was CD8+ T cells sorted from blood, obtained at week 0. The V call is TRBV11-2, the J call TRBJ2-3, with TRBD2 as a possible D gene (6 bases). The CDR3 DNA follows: TGTGCCAGCAGTTCGGACTATACCACAGATACGCAGTATTTT. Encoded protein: CASSSDYTTDTQYF. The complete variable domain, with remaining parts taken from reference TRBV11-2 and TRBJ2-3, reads EAGVAQSPRYKIIEKRQSVAFWCNPISGHATLYWYQQILGQGPKLLIQFQNNGVVDDSQLPKDRFSAERLKGVDSTLKIQPAKLEDSAVYLCASSSDYTTDTQYFGPGTRLTVL.